The 5 T cell receptor beta chains below all came from one sample that was sequenced in a study of technical replicates of blood from a few donors. Only in-frame clones appear in the TCRdb table, and some are missing; sequencing was by immunoSEQ multiplex PCR. The table has some 79,000 clones, 94% seen once. Sequencing input: T cells isolated from PBMCs. Receptors were obtained from a human donor in good health.

J is TRBJ2-7 and V is TRBV13; D call uncertain. This CDR3 region has 12 residues. Deletions cut 0 bases from V and 4 bases from J, with 4 bases between. CDR1 and CDR2 from the germline V gene are PRHDT and FYEKMQ (reference sequence). The CDR3 sequence is CASSLGSYEQYF. The CDR3 DNA is TGTGCCAGCAGCTTAGGGTCATACGAGCAGTACTTC.

The chain's CDR3 is CAWSSLGGTRDTQYF. The CDR3 coding sequence is TGTGCCTGGAGTAGTTTGGGGGGGACAAGGGATACGCAGTATTTT. This chain uses TRBV30 with TRBJ2-3, with TRBD2 as a possible D gene (7 bases). This CDR3 region has 15 residues. V gave up 2 bases and J gave up 6 bases, with 18 bases separating them. Germline values: CDR1 GTSNPN, CDR2 SVGIG (reference sequence).

V is TRBV11-2 and J is TRBJ1-3; unclear D gene. V shed 6 bases and J shed 0 bases, with 15 bases lying between them. The germline CDR1 and CDR2 sequences are SGHAT and FQNNGV. The CDR3 has 16 amino acids. The CDR3 loop is CASSYDREDSGNTIYF. CDR3 in DNA: TGTGCCAGCAGTTACGACCGGGAGGACTCTGGAAACACCATATATTTT.

The V call is TRBV4-1, the J call TRBJ2-2; D is unclear. The CDR3 loop spans 14 amino acids. The V and J ends lost 1 base and 5 bases respectively, with 8 bases between them. Per the germline V gene, CDR1 is MGHRA and CDR2 is YSYEKL. CDR3 loop: CASSQVEKTGELFF. CDR3 nucleotides: TGCGCCAGCAGCCAAGTAGAGAAAACCGGGGAGCTGTTTTTT.

The table lists this clone with a count of one. J is TRBJ2-2 and V is TRBV30; TRBD1 matches 7 bases. CDR3 length equals 15 residues. Germline V gene sequence: CDR1 GTSNPN, CDR2 SVGIG (reference sequence). Germline trimming cut 6 bases from V and 2 bases from J; bases unmatched to any gene: 9. The DNA of the CDR3 is TGTGCCTGTATCCGCAGGGGGTACAACACCGGGGAGCTGTTTTTT. It yields the protein CACIRRGYNTGELFF.